This passage covers 24 T cell receptor beta chains from one sample sequenced in a study of beta chain features in type 1 diabetes. General observations from the study: Moderately but significantly shorter TCRB CDR3s were found in Type 1 diabetes patients in all four CD4+ subsets.

Sequencing targeted expressed TCRB transcripts, as all isolated RNA had been reverse transcribed. Clones were sequenced by immunoSEQ multiplex PCR, and TCRdb holds only the in-frame ones, with some missing. The sample contains approximately 260,000 clones, around 21% of which appear only once. These receptors have no known antigen. Specimen: naive CD4+ T cells from blood. The source is a woman in her thirties or forties with type 1 diabetes.

This clone was seen only once. The J gene is TRBJ1-1, the V gene TRBV5-1; D is unresolved. Germline CDR1 reads SGHRS; CDR2 reads YFSETQ. V dropped 6 bases and J dropped 1 base, with 16 bases sitting between them. This CDR3 has 15 amino acids. In nucleotides, the CDR3 is TGCGCCAGCAACGAGCGGGCAGGCGGGAACACTGAAGCTTTCTTT. Residues: CASNERAGGNTEAFF.

Remarks on this clone: The same CDR3 also results from other DNA sequences found in this sample. V is TRBV5-6 and J is TRBJ1-2; 8 nucleotides align to TRBD1. The CDR3 runs to 13 residues. The trim removed 2 bases at V and 6 bases at J, leaving 3 bases unmatched. The germline CDR1 and CDR2 sequences are SGHDT and YYEEEE. The CDR3 sequence is CASSLGQGDGYTF. DNA for the CDR3: TGTGCCAGCAGCTTAGGACAGGGAGATGGCTACACCTTC.

The chain employs TRBV21-1 and TRBJ2-3; the table names TRBD2, a call not compared with the DNA. TRBV21-1 is listed as a pseudogene. This CDR3 comprises 15 residues. CDR3 DNA: TGTGCCAGCAGTCCGCGGGACTGGCACACAGATACGCAGTATTTT. Translated: CASSPRDWHTDTQYF.

This chain uses TRBV7-2 with TRBJ2-3, with D tentatively TRBD2 (5 bases). V lost 3 bases, J lost 2 bases, and 9 bases lay in between. Germline V gives CDR1 SGHTA, CDR2 FQGNSA. The CDR3 runs 14 residues. The CDR3 loop is CASSFLTNTDTQYF. Here the CDR3 DNA reads TGTGCCAGCAGCTTCCTGACTAACACAGATACGCAGTATTTT.

This clone was found a few times. V and J are TRBV2 and TRBJ2-3; weak D call: TRBD1 (5 bases). The CDR3 consists of 10 residues. In germline, CDR1 is SNHLY, CDR2 FYNNEI. Trimming removed 8 bases at V and 11 bases at J, with 11 bases between. Written as DNA, the CDR3 is TGTGCCAGCGCGATAGGACAGCAGTATTTT. Translation: CASAIGQQYF. Complete variable domain (other parts from reference TRBV2 and TRBJ2-3): EPEVTQTPSHQVTQMGQEVILRCVPISNHLYFYWYRQILGQKVEFLVSFYNNEISEKSEIFDDQFSVERPDGSNFTLKIRSTKLEDSAMYFCASAIGQQYFGPGTRLTVL.

This sequence joins TRBV4-1 and TRBJ2-5; 9 bases match TRBD2. The CDR3 has 14 residues. The germline CDR1 and CDR2 sequences are MGHRA and YSYEKL. Germline trimming cut 4 bases from V and 4 bases from J; bases unmatched to any gene: 4. The CDR3 reads CASSPAGGGETQYF. Here the CDR3 DNA reads TGCGCCAGCAGCCCAGCGGGGGGAGGAGAGACCCAGTACTTC.

The CDR3 region is CASSQDPTAGQPQHF. The CDR3 coding sequence is TGCGCCAGCAGCCAAGATCCTACAGCGGGGCAGCCCCAGCATTTT. The V gene is TRBV4-3, the J gene TRBJ1-5; the D is unclear. Germline CDR1 is LGHNA and CDR2 is YSLEER. Trimming removed 0 bases from V and 7 bases from J, with 13 bases in between. The CDR3 covers 15 residues.

This clone was recorded a few times. J is TRBJ2-5 and V is TRBV5-4; D perhaps matches TRBD2 (5 bases). The CDR3 sequence is 14 residues long. Germline V gene data show CDR1 as SGHNT and CDR2 as YYREEE (reference sequence). V was trimmed by 0 bases and J by 5 bases, leaving 11 bases between them. CDR3 nucleotide sequence: TGTGCCAGCAGCTTGGCCGGGGATCAGGAGACCCAGTACTTC. Its translation: CASSLAGDQETQYF.

This clone turned up a few times. The chain recombines TRBV5-6 with TRBJ2-1; weak D call: TRBD2 (5 bases). V was shortened by 3 bases and J by 9 bases, with 13 bases between the two germline ends. The germline gives CDR1 SGHDT, CDR2 YYEEEE. CDR3 length: 13 residues. In nucleotides, the CDR3 is TGTGCCAGCAGCTCCACTAGGATGGTTGAGCAGTTCTTC. This sequence encodes CASSSTRMVEQFF.

This chain connects TRBV4-1 to TRBJ1-4; possible D gene TRBD1, 5 bases. V was clipped by 0 bases and J by 6 bases, with 17 bases between them. The CDR3 loop spans 17 amino acids. Germline assignment: CDR1 MGHRA and CDR2 YSYEKL. CDR3 region: CASSQDGGGRGDEKLFF. The CDR3 DNA is TGCGCCAGCAGCCAAGATGGCGGGGGAAGAGGCGATGAAAAACTGTTTTTT.

This clone was detected only a few times. V and J are TRBV7-3 and TRBJ1-2, with TRBD1 as a possible D gene (6 bases). CDR3 length: 15 amino acids. V was shortened by 5 bases and J by 0 bases, with 13 bases between the two germline ends. Germline V lookup: CDR1 SGHTA, CDR2 FQGTGA. This chain's CDR3 is CASSPGTPANYGYTF. The CDR3 nucleotides read TGTGCCAGCAGCCCCGGGACACCAGCTAACTATGGCTACACCTTC.

CDR3 in DNA: TGTGCCAGCAGCGTAGGTCCTAGCGGGAGTTGGGAGACCCAGTACTTC. Amino acids: CASSVGPSGSWETQYF. The chain has TRBV9 and TRBJ2-5; 10 bases line up with TRBD2. The V and J ends lost 0 bases and 5 bases, in that order; junction bases with no gene match: 7. Germline V lookup: CDR1 SGDLS, CDR2 YYNGEE. The CDR3 extends over 16 amino acids. Using reference TRBV9 and TRBJ2-5 for the parts outside the CDR3, the full variable domain is DSGVTQTPKHLITATGQRVTLRCSPRSGDLSVYWYQQSLDQGLQFLIQYYNGEERAKGNILERFSAQQFPDLHSELNLSSLELGDSALYFCASSVGPSGSWETQYFGPGTRLLVL.

This clone was observed a handful of times. This chain connects TRBV5-1 to TRBJ2-1; D not certain. The CDR3 is 13 residues long. Germline-derived CDR1 and CDR2 are SGHRS and YFSETQ. The V end was cut by 1 base, the J end by 6 bases, with 8 bases between. The CDR3 loop is CASSLNTGNEQFF. The CDR3 bases are TGCGCCAGCAGCTTGAATACGGGCAATGAGCAGTTCTTC.

The rearrangement uses TRBV6-5 and TRBJ2-7, with 8 bases identical to TRBD1. With V trimmed by 0 bases and J by 2 bases, 3 bases remained unmatched. This CDR3 spans 15 amino acids. Germline lookup yields CDR1 MNHEY and CDR2 SVGAGI. CDR3 protein: CASSYSTQGAYEQYF. The CDR3 nucleotides read TGTGCCAGCAGTTACTCGACACAGGGGGCCTACGAGCAGTACTTC.

This clone was seen more than once but under ten times. This chain links TRBV4-3 with TRBJ2-1; D ambiguous. Germline V gene sequence: CDR1 LGHNA, CDR2 YSLEER. V lost 3 bases and J 5 bases, leaving 11 bases between the germline ends. The CDR3 spans 14 residues. CDR3 sequence: CASSQVLSNNEQFF. The CDR3 region has the DNA TGCGCCAGCAGCCAGGTTCTATCTAACAATGAGCAGTTCTTC.

The rearrangement links TRBV10-3 to TRBJ2-1, with D possibly being TRBD1 (8 bases). CDR3 length equals 16 residues. Trimming left V 4 bases short and J 8 bases short, with 21 bases between. Germline V gives CDR1 ENHRY, CDR2 SYGVKD. The CDR3: CAISGAPWTGRDEQFF. As DNA, the CDR3 is TGTGCCATCAGTGGGGCCCCCTGGACAGGGAGGGATGAGCAGTTCTTC.

This clone was seen a few times. The J gene is TRBJ1-1, the V gene TRBV18; D is unresolved. The length of the CDR3 is 16 residues. Germline CDR1 is KGHSH and CDR2 is LQKENI. Trimming shortened V by 2 bases and J by 1 base, and 14 bases separated the two germline ends. CDR3 DNA: TGTGCCAGCTCACCAGAAAGGATCCGAGGGAACACTGAAGCTTTCTTT. It specifies CASSPERIRGNTEAFF.

This clone was seen only once. J is TRBJ1-2 and V is TRBV28; D unclear. The germline V and J ends were trimmed by 2 bases and 7 bases, with 11 bases remaining between them. Looked up from germline, CDR1 is MDHEN and CDR2 is SYDVKM. The CDR3 spans 13 residues. The CDR3, as DNA: TGTGCCAGCAGTTTAGGAGGGTCCGGTGGCTACACCTTC. This sequence encodes CASSLGGSGGYTF.

V usage is TRBV7-9 and J usage is TRBJ1-2, with D perhaps matching TRBD1 (6 bases). Trimming left V 1 base short and J 4 bases short, with 10 bases between. There are 14 residues in the CDR3. Germline V gene data show CDR1 as SEHNR and CDR2 as FQNEAQ (reference sequence). CDR3 DNA sequence: TGTGCCAGCAGCTTAGAACAGGGCGGCTATGGCTACACCTTC. It yields the protein CASSLEQGGYGYTF.

This clone has a handful of counts. The chain is built from TRBV30 and TRBJ1-5; TRBD1 might be the D (6 bases). This CDR3 is built from 13 residues. Germline V gene lookup returns CDR1 GTSNPN and CDR2 SVGIG (reference sequence). V lost 2 bases, J lost 5 bases, and 10 bases lay in between. The CDR3 is CAWSNRVDQPQHF. The CDR3 bases are TGTGCCTGGAGTAACAGGGTAGATCAGCCCCAGCATTTT.

This chain joins TRBV7-9 and TRBJ2-1, with TRBD2 matching over 10 bases. Germline CDR1 reads SEHNR; CDR2 reads FQNEAQ (reference sequence). Germline trimming cut 7 bases from V and 5 bases from J; bases unmatched to any gene: 8. There are 15 residues in the CDR3. The CDR3 loop reads CASTLRTSGNNEQFF. As DNA, the CDR3 is TGTGCCAGCACCCTCCGGACTAGCGGAAACAATGAGCAGTTCTTC.

The table lists this clone with a few counts. V gene TRBV4-2 combines with J gene TRBJ2-2; 7 positions agree with TRBD2. Germline V gene lookup returns CDR1 LGHNA and CDR2 YNFKEQ. Germline trimming cut 0 bases from V and 2 bases from J; bases unmatched to any gene: 3. This CDR3 is 16 amino acids long. DNA for the CDR3: TGTGCCAGCAGCCAAGAGGGAGGGAGAAACACCGGGGAGCTGTTTTTT. Amino acids: CASSQEGGRNTGELFF.

This chain uses TRBV19 with TRBJ2-7; D possibly corresponds to TRBD1 (6 bases). Trimming cost V 3 bases and J 0 bases, with 9 bases left between them. Germline lookup yields CDR1 LNHDA and CDR2 SQIVND (reference sequence). This CDR3 contains 14 residues. The CDR3 protein is CASSIQDSSYEQYF. In DNA, the CDR3 is TGTGCCAGTAGTATTCAGGACAGCTCCTACGAGCAGTACTTC.

This clone was found a few times. This sequence joins TRBV7-9 and TRBJ2-3, with D maybe TRBD2 (5 bases). V dropped 2 bases and J dropped 6 bases, with 15 bases sitting between them. Looked up from germline, CDR1 is SEHNR and CDR2 is FQNEAQ (reference sequence). CDR3 size: 15 residues. The CDR3 nucleotides are TGTGCCAGCAGCTTAAGCGGCTCCCCGACGGATACGCAGTATTTT. It codes for CASSLSGSPTDTQYF.